The 23 T cell receptor beta chains below come from one sample, sequenced in a study of T cell responses to AZD1222 COVID-19 vaccine (dated by TCRdb to the early 2020s). Explained via the paper, the time point label denotes: baseline before first vaccination. The library was generated by the immunoSEQ multiplex PCR assay. TCRdb holds this immuneACCESS table with in-frame rearrangements only. Some clones are missing; in checked studies, unresolved V genes explain under half, and the rest has no known cause. In all, the sample holds more than 150,000 clones, and approximately 91% of those were seen once. The ten largest clones represent more than 0.75% of the sample. Sequencing was performed on peripheral blood, taken on day 0 of AZD1222 vaccination. These receptors all come from an adult in good health.

The chain carries TRBV1 and TRBJ2-2. TRBV1 is reported as a pseudogene. This CDR3 has 15 residues. CDR3 amino acids: CTSSQVKECTGELFF. In DNA form, the CDR3 reads TGCACCAGCAGCCAAGTAAAGGAATGCACCGGGGAGCTGTTTTTT.

This clone was counted only a few times. The chain has TRBV6-1 and TRBJ1-2, with TRBD1 as a possible D gene (6 bases). V lost 2 bases to trimming and J lost 4 bases, with 8 bases between them. This CDR3 spans 13 amino acids. The germline CDR1 and CDR2 sequences are MNHNS and SASEGT. The CDR3 bases are TGTGCCAGCAGTGAATACAGGGTCTATGGCTACACCTTC. It yields the protein CASSEYRVYGYTF.

This chain connects TRBV6-4 to TRBJ2-1, with unresolved D. The germline CDR1 and CDR2 sequences are MRHNA and SNTAGT. This CDR3 region has 13 residues. V lost 4 bases to trimming and J lost 7 bases, with 11 bases between them. The CDR3 sequence: CASSVSRENEQFF. The DNA for the CDR3 is TGTGCCAGCAGTGTATCAAGGGAAAATGAGCAGTTCTTC.

The CDR3 loop is CATRPGGANVLTF. For the CDR3, the DNA is TGTGCCACCCGGCCGGGTGGGGCCAACGTCCTGACTTTC. The rearrangement links TRBV24-1 to TRBJ2-6; D is unclear. Germline V gene lookup returns CDR1 KGHDR and CDR2 SFDVKD. V dropped 9 bases and J dropped 3 bases, with 8 bases sitting between them. CDR3 length equals 13 residues.

The rearrangement links TRBV11-2 to TRBJ2-1, with TRBD2 identical over 10 bases. The CDR3 is 15 amino acids. Germline-derived CDR1 and CDR2 are SGHAT and FQNNGV. Losses at the gene ends were 3 bases for V and 9 bases for J; bases not matched to a gene: 8. The CDR3 region has the DNA TGTGCCAGCAGCTTTCGGAGCGGGAGGGGCGGTGAGCAGTTCTTC. Translated, it gives CASSFRSGRGGEQFF.

The table lists this clone with a count of one. The chain has TRBV6-5 and TRBJ2-5; no reliable D call. This CDR3 has 13 amino acids. V shed 4 bases and J shed 4 bases, with 10 bases lying between them. CDR1 is MNHEY, CDR2 SVGAGI, per germline. CDR3 sequence (DNA): TGTGCCAGCAGTTTATCGTTAGGAGAGACCCAGTACTTC. This gives the protein CASSLSLGETQYF.

The genes are TRBV5-4 and TRBJ1-5; weak D call: TRBD1 (6 bases). The CDR3 is 14 residues long. Germline CDR1 reads SGHNT; CDR2 reads YYREEE (reference sequence). V was trimmed by 2 bases and J by 7 bases, leaving 13 bases between them. As DNA, the CDR3 is TGTGCCAGCAGCTTATGGGGGGCCACCCAGCCCCAGCATTTT. Translated, it gives CASSLWGATQPQHF.

This chain uses TRBV5-6 with TRBJ2-7; 8 bases fit TRBD2. CDR1 SGHDT and CDR2 YYEEEE come from the germline V gene. V was pared by 3 bases and J by 0 bases, with 5 bases of the junction left unmatched. The CDR3 has 15 amino acids. CDR3 coding DNA: TGTGCCAGCAGCTCAGTAGCGGGGTCCTCCTACGAGCAGTACTTC. Encoded protein: CASSSVAGSSYEQYF. Filled out from reference TRBV5-6 and TRBJ2-7, the complete variable domain reads DAGVTQSPTHLIKTRGQQVTLRCSPKSGHDTVSWYQQALGQGPQFIFQYYEEEERQRGNFPDRFSGHQFPNYSSELNVNALLLGDSALYLCASSSVAGSSYEQYFGPGTRLTVT.

The chain uses TRBV7-6 and TRBJ1-6, with a possible D match to TRBD1 (6 bases). CDR3 length: 14 amino acids. Trimming removed 1 base from V and 7 bases from J, with 8 bases in between. Per germline, CDR1 SGHVS and CDR2 FNYEAQ. For the CDR3, the DNA is TGTGCCAGCAGCTTAGAACAGGGAAATTCACCCCTCCACTTT. This codes for CASSLEQGNSPLHF.

Notes on this clone: At the DNA level, this CDR3 is encoded by other sequences in the same sample as well. The V gene is TRBV18, the J gene TRBJ2-3, with D unresolved. The CDR3 spans 12 residues. Trimming pared 3 bases from V and 1 base from J, leaving 2 bases between. CDR1 is KGHSH, CDR2 LQKENI, per germline. The CDR3 nucleotides read TGTGCCAGCTCACCCGGCACAGATACGCAGTATTTT. Protein product: CASSPGTDTQYF.

The chain carries TRBV29-1 and TRBJ2-7; TRBD1 matches 7 bases. The CDR3 runs to 15 residues. Germline trimming cut 1 base from V and 2 bases from J; bases unmatched to any gene: 8. Germline V gene data show CDR1 as SQVTM and CDR2 as ANQGSEA. CDR3 protein: CSVEGTGETTYEQYF. The CDR3 nucleotides are TGCAGCGTTGAAGGCACAGGGGAGACCACCTACGAGCAGTACTTC.

This chain connects TRBV7-9 to TRBJ1-2; a weak D match, TRBD1 (5 bases). CDR3 length: 13 residues. Deletions cut 3 bases from V and 5 bases from J, with 10 bases between. CDR1 is SEHNR, CDR2 FQNEAQ, per germline (reference sequence). CDR3 protein: CASSLGQLYGYTF. CDR3 DNA sequence: TGTGCCAGCAGCTTGGGGCAGTTATATGGCTACACCTTC.

The rearrangement links TRBV4-1 to TRBJ1-1, with D perhaps matching TRBD1 (5 bases). CDR3 size: 17 residues. Per the germline V gene, CDR1 is MGHRA and CDR2 is YSYEKL. V lost 2 bases, J lost 2 bases, and 18 bases lay in between. CDR3 residues: CASSQKEGSGGNTEAFF. The DNA of the CDR3 is TGCGCCAGCAGCCAAAAGGAGGGGTCAGGAGGTAACACTGAAGCTTTCTTT.

The chain links TRBV4-3 to TRBJ2-7, with TRBD1 matching over 7 bases. V shed 3 bases and J 6 bases; nucleotides not matched to a gene: 2. CDR1 and CDR2 (germline): LGHNA, YSLEER. The CDR3 is 12 amino acids. The CDR3 region has the DNA TGCGCCAGCAGCCATACAGGGGCCGAGCAGTACTTC. The encoded protein is CASSHTGAEQYF.

This chain joins TRBV19 and TRBJ1-2, with a possible D match to TRBD1 (5 bases). The CDR3 is 13 residues long. Germline V lookup: CDR1 LNHDA, CDR2 SQIVND (reference sequence). Trimming stripped 5 bases from V and 4 bases from J, with 11 bases between. The CDR3 region has the DNA TGTGCCAGTAGTCAAGACAGCCTCTATGGCTACACCTTC. Translation: CASSQDSLYGYTF.

The chain recombines TRBV7-2 with TRBJ1-2, with a tentative D call TRBD1 (5 bases). This CDR3 has 14 amino acids. V was shortened by 10 bases and J by 3 bases, with 18 bases between the two germline ends. CDR1 is SGHTA and CDR2 is FQGNSA in the germline V gene. CDR3 region: CANSVQAADYGYTF. CDR3 DNA: TGTGCCAATTCGGTACAGGCGGCCGACTATGGCTACACCTTC.

The chain joins TRBV3-1 (or the pseudogene TRBV3-2) to TRBJ1-4; tentative D call: TRBD1 (5 bases). Germline V gives CDR1 LGHDT, CDR2 YNNKEL (reference sequence). Trimming removed 1 base at V and 0 bases at J, with 18 bases between. CDR3 length: 19 amino acids. The CDR3 DNA reads TGTGCCAGCAGCCAAGTGTTTGGCAGGGCCTTTGCAACTAATGAAAAACTGTTTTTT. Translation gives CASSQVFGRAFATNEKLFF.

This chain links TRBV2 with TRBJ2-5; no clear D. Germline V gene lookup returns CDR1 SNHLY and CDR2 FYNNEI. CDR3 size: 12 residues. V lost 6 bases and J 4 bases, leaving 9 bases between the germline ends. In DNA, the CDR3 is TGTGCCAGCAGACCTTACTCAGAGACCCAGTACTTC. Translating it yields CASRPYSETQYF.

CDR3 bases: TGCGCCAGCAGTGTAGCCCACCGGGGTGGTAGCGTGAACTCCTACAATGAGCAGTTCTTC. Its translation: CASSVAHRGGSVNSYNEQFF. The rearrangement links TRBV10-2 to TRBJ2-1; a weak D match, TRBD2 (5 bases). The V and J ends lost 4 bases and 0 bases respectively, with 25 bases between them. In germline, CDR1 is WSHSY, CDR2 SAAADI. The CDR3 runs to 20 residues.

Only one count was recorded for this clone. The rearrangement links TRBV6-6 to TRBJ1-1; D gene ambiguous. CDR3 length equals 13 residues. Germline loops: CDR1 MNHNY, CDR2 SVGAGI (reference sequence). The V and J ends lost 6 bases and 1 base respectively, with 9 bases between them. Written as DNA, the CDR3 is TGTGCCAGCAGAAGGACCGCGAACACTGAAGCTTTCTTT. Protein sequence: CASRRTANTEAFF.

This sequence joins TRBV12-2 and TRBJ1-5. TRBV12-2 is listed as a pseudogene. The CDR3 has 13 residues. This CDR3 is CASRLMGNRPQHF. The CDR3 bases are TGTGCAAGTCGCTTAATGGGTAATAGGCCCCAGCATTTT.

This chain uses TRBV12-5 with TRBJ2-7; TRBD2 might be the D (5 bases). CDR1 is LGHNT and CDR2 is FRNRAP in the germline V gene. Trimming removed 0 bases from V and 1 base from J, with 13 bases in between. This CDR3 region has 16 residues. For the CDR3, the DNA is TGTGCTAGTGGTTTGGTACGGCTTTCGGGGTCCTACGAGCAGTACTTC. Translating it yields CASGLVRLSGSYEQYF.

The J gene is TRBJ2-7, the V gene TRBV28; possibly TRBD2 for D (7 bases). The V gene's germline CDR1 is MDHEN and CDR2 SYDVKM. This CDR3 has 14 amino acids. Trimming shortened V by 6 bases and J by 3 bases, and 15 bases separated the two germline ends. The DNA for the CDR3 is TGTGCCAGCAGAGAAAAAGGGGGGGACTACGAGCAGTACTTC. Translation: CASREKGGDYEQYF.